The 15 T cell receptor beta chains in this list originate from one sample, sequenced in a study of blood T cell repertoires in COVID-19. Here immunoSEQ multiplex PCR was the method, and the copy in TCRdb shows in-frame clones only, minus some. This sample has some 220,000 clones, with around 89% found just once. The specimen sequenced was PBMCs or T cells enriched from blood (not recorded which). The receptor source for this set is a woman under 40 who had recovered from COVID-19.

The chain employs TRBV13 and TRBJ1-3; 7 bases are a match to TRBD1. The germline V gene has CDR1 PRHDT and CDR2 FYEKMQ (reference sequence). The trim removed 4 bases at V and 8 bases at J, leaving 8 bases unmatched. CDR3 length: 14 residues. The CDR3 here is CASSWATGRDTIYF. CDR3 DNA: TGTGCCAGCAGCTGGGCGACAGGGCGGGACACCATATATTTT.

The chain has TRBV5-1 and TRBJ1-3; 7 nucleotides agree with TRBD1. This CDR3 spans 15 amino acids. Germline lookup yields CDR1 SGHRS and CDR2 YFSETQ. The J segment lost 0 bases and the V segment lost 5 bases, leaving 5 bases of the junction unmatched. CDR3 coding DNA: TGCGCCAGCAGTTACTCAGGGGGCTCTGGAAACACCATATATTTT. It codes for CASSYSGGSGNTIYF. Based on the CDR3 plus reference TRBV5-1 and TRBJ1-3, the full variable domain is KAGVTQTPRYLIKTRGQQVTLSCSPISGHRSVSWYQQTPGQGLQFLFEYFSETQRNKGNFPGRFSGRQFSNSRSEMNVSTLELGDSALYLCASSYSGGSGNTIYFGEGSWLTVV.

V usage is TRBV7-2 and J usage is TRBJ2-7, with D perhaps TRBD1 (5 bases). The V and J ends lost 1 base and 3 bases respectively, with 10 bases between them. Per the germline V gene, CDR1 is SGHTA and CDR2 is FQGNSA. The length of the CDR3 is 14 residues. The CDR3 loop is CASSLVTQGYEQYF. In nucleotides, the CDR3 is TGTGCCAGCAGCTTAGTAACCCAGGGCTACGAGCAGTACTTC.

The chain carries TRBV6-5 and TRBJ1-2; no clear D gene. The CDR3 has 14 amino acids. V was clipped by 10 bases and J by 5 bases, with 20 bases between them. Germline CDR1 reads MNHEY; CDR2 reads SVGAGI. CDR3 sequence (DNA): TGTGCCAACTCCCCCTCGGGTAGTGGTTATGGCTACACCTTC. Translating gives CANSPSGSGYGYTF.

The chain has TRBV19 and TRBJ1-4; D unresolved. The CDR3 runs to 12 residues. CDR1 is LNHDA and CDR2 is SQIVND in the germline V gene (reference sequence). Deletions cut 2 bases from V and 8 bases from J, with 6 bases between. As DNA, the CDR3 is TGTGCCAGTAGTATACGGTCGGAAAAACTGTTTTTT. Its translation is CASSIRSEKLFF.

This clone was seen a handful of times. The rearrangement links TRBV27 to TRBJ2-3, with D tentatively TRBD1 (5 bases). V gave up 5 bases and J gave up 12 bases, with 15 bases separating them. Looked up from germline, CDR1 is MNHEY and CDR2 is SMNVEV (reference sequence). The CDR3 loop spans 12 amino acids. The CDR3: CASSPPGSTQYF. DNA of the CDR3: TGTGCCAGCAGTCCGCCAGGGTCAACTCAGTATTTT.

The J gene is TRBJ1-2, the V gene TRBV4-1; 9 bases are a match to TRBD1. V lost 1 base and J lost 3; bases outside the gene matches: 9. The CDR3 is made up of 17 amino acids. Germline V lookup: CDR1 MGHRA, CDR2 YSYEKL. CDR3 amino acids: CASSQVAGTGKYYGYTF. CDR3 in DNA: TGCGCCAGCAGCCAAGTGGCGGGGACAGGGAAGTACTATGGCTACACCTTC.

The V gene is TRBV19, the J gene TRBJ2-1; D remains unclear. The V and J ends lost 3 bases and 12 bases respectively, with 15 bases between them. Germline CDR1 reads LNHDA; CDR2 reads SQIVND (reference sequence). This CDR3 has 13 residues. The CDR3 reads CASSMERKFGQFF. The CDR3 nucleotides are TGTGCCAGTAGTATGGAGAGGAAGTTTGGGCAGTTCTTC.

CDR3 in DNA: TGTGCCAGCAGTTCCGACAGGGGAAATTCACCCCTCCACTTT. Protein sequence: CASSSDRGNSPLHF. V is TRBV6-5 and J is TRBJ1-6; 8 bases are shared with TRBD1. CDR1 is MNHEY, CDR2 SVGAGI, per germline. This CDR3 has 14 amino acids. With V trimmed by 4 bases and J by 7 bases, 3 bases remained unmatched.

This clone was counted at least ten times. The chain combines TRBV10-3 with TRBJ2-7; D might be TRBD1 (5 bases). Germline V CDR1 and CDR2: ENHRY, SYGVKD. The CDR3 runs to 13 residues. V was shortened by 4 bases and J by 3 bases, with 10 bases between the two germline ends. Here the CDR3 reads CAISGTQGYEQYF. CDR3 DNA sequence: TGTGCCATCAGTGGTACCCAGGGCTACGAGCAGTACTTC.

This rearrangement joins TRBV11-2 to TRBJ1-2, with TRBD1 matching 7 bases. Germline V gene data show CDR1 as SGHAT and CDR2 as FQNNGV. V was clipped by 5 bases and J by 1 base; unmatched bases: 1. The CDR3 is 13 amino acids. The CDR3 region is CASSPGGNYGYTF. CDR3 DNA sequence: TGTGCCAGCAGCCCAGGGGGTAACTATGGCTACACCTTC.

This clone was seen once. The chain uses TRBV2 and TRBJ2-7, with a weak D call TRBD1 (6 bases). Germline V lookup: CDR1 SNHLY, CDR2 FYNNEI. CDR3 size: 13 residues. V shed 8 bases and J shed 6 bases, with 17 bases lying between them. In DNA, the CDR3 is TGTGCCAGCTCAGGGGCCCTCCGCGGCGAGCAGTACTTC. This translates into CASSGALRGEQYF.

The chain recombines TRBV10-3 with TRBJ2-2, with 7 bases identical to TRBD2. Germline trimming cut 8 bases from V and 4 bases from J; bases unmatched to any gene: 4. The CDR3 consists of 13 residues. Germline V CDR1 and CDR2: ENHRY, SYGVKD. The CDR3, as DNA: TGTGCCATCTCTGAGCGGGGCACCGGGGAGCTGTTTTTT. Translating it yields CAISERGTGELFF.

The chain employs TRBV6-2 or TRBV6-3 and TRBJ1-5, with 8 bases that match TRBD1. The germline V gene has CDR1 MNHEY and CDR2 SVGEGT. The V and J ends lost 0 bases and 0 bases, in that order; junction bases with no gene match: 10. The CDR3 length is 19 residues. The CDR3 is CASSYSPGQGTYSNQPQHF. In DNA form, the CDR3 reads TGTGCCAGCAGTTACTCCCCTGGACAGGGCACCTATAGCAATCAGCCCCAGCATTTT.

CDR3 nucleotides: TGTGCCAGCAGCCAATGGACAGGGGGCGGTTCACCCCTCCACTTT. As protein: CASSQWTGGGSPLHF. The chain couples TRBV7-9 to TRBJ1-6; TRBD1 aligns across 11 bases. Looked up from germline, CDR1 is SEHNR and CDR2 is FQNEAQ (reference sequence). CDR3 length: 15 residues. The ends lost 5 bases at V and 9 bases at J; junction bases unmatched: 6.